What follows is one T cell receptor (beta chain) and its context. Its antigen is as yet unknown. This sample is drawn from a study of CD4+ T cells in melanoma. Germline V gene lookup returns CDR1 SGHRS and CDR2 YFSETQ. Trimming at V came to 4 bases and at J to 5 bases, leaving 3 bases not matched to a gene. The CDR3 runs 14 residues. Some clones are missing from TCRdb's copy, which holds only in-frame ones; the method was immunoSEQ multiplex PCR. The sample lists over 100,000 clones, about 92% occurring once. Overall study findings and caveats: In melanoma, neoantigen-specific CD4+ T cells reportedly differed in differentiation state. A reported correlation linked neoantigen-specific CD4+ T cells to CD8+, macrophage and B cell function.

This chain uses TRBV5-1 with TRBJ1-5, with 10 bases lining up with TRBD1. What was sequenced was peripheral blood. This clonotype was obtained from a human donor with melanoma. As DNA, the CDR3 is TGCGCCAGCAGCCCCGGGACAGGGGATCAGCCCCAGCATTTT. It specifies CASSPGTGDQPQHF.